This T cell receptor beta chain was identified during a study of neurological immune-mediated disorders. cDNA was made by 5'RACE with 10-nucleotide random UMIs. TCRdb analysed the 5' RACE reads with MiXCR anew, one entry per CDR3 protein. The sample contains some 19,000 distinct CDR3 sequences, roughly 15% of which appear only once. Unsorted libraries were prepared from 2 million PBMCs that had been stored at -80 C. V trimming: 5 bases; J trimming: 11 bases; junction bases outside the gene matches: 3. Germline values: CDR1 MNHEY, CDR2 SVGAGI. The CDR3 totals 11 residues. This clonotype was counted many times.

The sequence came from a female donor with HTLV-1-associated myelopathy (HAM/TSP). J is TRBJ2-7 and V is TRBV6-5; the match to TRBD1 covers 10 bases. The sequenced material came from PBMCs. The CDR3 spells CASSTGTGEYF. The CDR3 DNA sequence: TGTGCCAGCAGTACCGGGACAGGGGAGTACTTC.